Listed here are 15 T cell receptor beta chains from one sample, sequenced in a study of T-cell memory formation after mild COVID-19. TCRdb recomputed calls from the 5' RACE reads with MiXCR, one row per CDR3 protein. The repertoire holds fewer than 500,000 distinct CDR3 sequences, nearly 25% seen once, with around an eighth in the top ten. Sequencing input: PBMCs or a T cell subset sorted from them (not recorded which). These receptors all come from an adult woman who had mild COVID-19 (a few samples of this study predate the infection). Cell type and time point are not known.

A few counts support this clonotype. The rearrangement links TRBV7-9 to TRBJ2-5; TRBD1 aligns across 7 bases. V trimming: 4 bases; J trimming: 1 base; junction bases outside the gene matches: 3. The V gene's germline CDR1 is SEHNR and CDR2 FQNEAQ (reference sequence). CDR3 length equals 14 residues. The CDR3 region is CASSSDRAQETQYF. The CDR3 DNA follows: TGTGCCAGCAGCTCCGACAGGGCCCAAGAGACCCAGTACTTC. Drawing the rest from reference TRBV7-9 and TRBJ2-5, the complete variable domain is DTGVSQNPRHKITKRGQNVTFRCDPISEHNRLYWYRQTLGQGPEFLTYFQNEAQLEKSRLLSDRFSAERPKGSFSTLEIQRTEQGDSAMYLCASSSDRAQETQYFGPGTRLLVL.

V usage is TRBV18 and J usage is TRBJ2-7; 11 positions match TRBD1. The CDR3 has 14 amino acids. V shed 6 bases, J shed 7 bases, and the junction held 8 bases outside the gene matches. Germline V gives CDR1 KGHSH, CDR2 LQKENI. CDR3 DNA sequence: TGTGCCAGCTCCGCCGGGACAGGGGGATTTGAGCAGTACTTC. Protein: CASSAGTGGFEQYF.

The chain is built from TRBV20-1 and TRBJ2-3; the match to TRBD2 covers 8 bases. Germline-derived CDR1 and CDR2 are DFQATT and SNEGSKA (reference sequence). After removal of 1 base from V and 1 base from J, the junction contained 1 base not matched to a gene. CDR3 size: 14 residues. This chain's CDR3 is CSARVTSGTDTQYF. The CDR3 DNA follows: TGCAGTGCTAGAGTGACTAGCGGCACAGATACGCAGTATTTT.

This clonotype was detected a few times. The rearrangement uses TRBV20-1 and TRBJ1-4, with a tentative D call TRBD1 (5 bases). There are 16 residues in the CDR3. Looked up from germline, CDR1 is DFQATT and CDR2 is SNEGSKA (reference sequence). The V end was cut by 6 bases, the J end by 0 bases, with 17 bases between. The CDR3 DNA sequence: TGCAGTGCGTACAGGAGCTCTGGTGCAACTAATGAAAAACTGTTTTTT. Its translation: CSAYRSSGATNEKLFF.

The genes are TRBV5-1 and TRBJ2-5; D possibly corresponds to TRBD2 (6 bases). The CDR3 runs 15 residues. The germline gives CDR1 SGHRS, CDR2 YFSETQ. With 4 bases removed from V and 4 bases from J, the gap between germline ends came to 17 bases. The CDR3 loop is CASSHGTPEGETQYF. DNA for the CDR3: TGCGCCAGCAGCCACGGGACTCCCGAGGGAGAGACCCAGTACTTC.

As to this clonotype: One end of the junction is discordant with germline, which a read error may explain. The chain combines TRBV19 with TRBJ2-2; perhaps TRBD2 as D (5 bases). The V gene's germline CDR1 is LNHDA and CDR2 SQIVND (reference sequence). CDR3 size: 14 residues. The chain's CDR3 is CASIITRDTGELFF. The DNA for the CDR3 is TGTGCCAGTATTATAACGAGGGACACCGGGGAGCTGTTTTTT.

The V and J genes are TRBV20-1 and TRBJ2-7, with TRBD2 identical over 10 bases. After removal of 5 bases from V and 6 bases from J, the junction contained 7 bases not matched to a gene. Germline V CDR1 and CDR2: DFQATT, SNEGSKA (reference sequence). CDR3 length equals 13 residues. The CDR3, as DNA: TGCAGTGCTCAGCACACTAGCGGGGTCGAGCAGTACTTC. This sequence encodes CSAQHTSGVEQYF.

This rearrangement joins TRBV20-1 to TRBJ1-2, with no clear D. Per the germline V gene, CDR1 is DFQATT and CDR2 is SNEGSKA (reference sequence). Trimming stripped 0 bases from V and 0 bases from J, with 11 bases between. The CDR3 contains 15 residues. CDR3 amino acids: CSARDPGRANYGYTF. The CDR3 nucleotides read TGCAGTGCTAGAGATCCGGGGAGGGCTAACTATGGCTACACCTTC.

The chain recombines TRBV6-5 with TRBJ2-1; 7 bases agree with TRBD2. The junction had 5 bases not matched to a gene; V was cut back by 2 bases and J by 1 base. CDR1 MNHEY and CDR2 SVGAGI come from the germline V gene. The CDR3 length is 16 residues. In DNA form, the CDR3 reads TGTGCCAGCAGTTACAATGCGGGAGAGTCCTACAATGAGCAGTTCTTC. It yields the protein CASSYNAGESYNEQFF.

This clonotype has only a few counts. The chain joins TRBV3-1 to TRBJ2-3; tentative D call: TRBD2 (6 bases). CDR3 size: 19 residues. Germline V gene lookup returns CDR1 LGHDT and CDR2 YNNKEL (reference sequence). The V gene lost 0 bases and the J gene lost 0 bases, with 19 bases spanning the gap. CDR3 sequence reads: CASSQERAGRSTSTDTQYF. Here the CDR3 DNA reads TGTGCCAGCAGCCAAGAAAGGGCGGGACGGTCCACTAGCACAGATACGCAGTATTTT.

CDR3 region: CSARDRVLAETQYF. The DNA for the CDR3 is TGCAGTGCTAGGGACAGGGTCCTGGCAGAGACCCAGTACTTC. The chain links TRBV20-1 to TRBJ2-5; 8 nucleotides align to TRBD1. V gave up 3 bases and J gave up 4 bases; unmatched junction bases: 7. The CDR3 sequence is 14 residues long. The germline CDR1 and CDR2 sequences are DFQATT and SNEGSKA (reference sequence).

This clonotype was seen a handful of times. The chain joins TRBV7-2 to TRBJ2-7; 7 positions agree with TRBD2. The CDR3 runs to 13 residues. CDR1 is SGHTA and CDR2 is FQGNSA in the germline V gene. The V segment lost 5 bases and the J segment 4 bases; nucleotides outside the gene matches: 5. This chain's CDR3 is CASSPRRGYEQYF. The CDR3 DNA is TGTGCCAGCAGCCCTAGGCGGGGGTACGAGCAGTACTTC.

The rearrangement links TRBV7-6 to TRBJ1-1, with D unresolved. CDR3 length: 14 amino acids. In germline, CDR1 is SGHVS, CDR2 FNYEAQ. V shed 1 base and J shed 7 bases, with 13 bases lying between them. CDR3 sequence: CASSLGGGYDEAFF. The CDR3 region has the DNA TGTGCCAGCAGCTTAGGTGGAGGGTACGATGAAGCTTTCTTT.

Only a few counts were recorded for this clonotype. The chain carries TRBV20-1 and TRBJ2-2; 7 nucleotides match TRBD1. V was clipped by 0 bases and J by 5 bases; unmatched bases: 6. Germline lookup yields CDR1 DFQATT and CDR2 SNEGSKA (reference sequence). There are 15 residues in the CDR3. CDR3 DNA sequence: TGCAGTGCTAGAGATTCGGGCAGGGGGACCGGGGAGCTGTTTTTT. Its translation: CSARDSGRGTGELFF.

The chain has TRBV29-1 and TRBJ2-2, with D perhaps TRBD1 (5 bases). There are 17 residues in the CDR3. The ends were cut back, 3 bases at V and 4 bases at J, with 21 bases in the middle. Germline values: CDR1 SQVTM, CDR2 ANQGSEA. The CDR3 DNA reads TGCAGCGTTGAGGGGCAGGGAACCACCGCGAGCACCGGGGAGCTGTTTTTT. It is translated as CSVEGQGTTASTGELFF.